The 3 T cell receptor beta chains listed next were all sequenced from one sample in a study of blood T cell repertoires in COVID-19 (dated by TCRdb to 2020 to 2022). Library generation was performed with the immunoSEQ multiplex PCR assay. As stored in TCRdb, this immuneACCESS dataset retains in-frame rearrangements with V and J assigned. A fraction of the clones does not appear; measured against another copy, unresolved V genes explain less than half of the discrepancy, and the remainder lacks a known reason. In this sample the table shows 320,000 or so clones, about 87% of which occur a single time. Of the sample, 5% falls within the top ten clones. The sequenced sample was PBMCs or T cells enriched from blood (not recorded which). All receptors come from a man aged 30 to 39 who had recovered from COVID-19.

This clone was seen only a few times. V and J are TRBV30 and TRBJ1-2; unclear D gene. The CDR3 consists of 13 residues. In germline, CDR1 is GTSNPN, CDR2 SVGIG (reference sequence). V dropped 2 bases and J dropped 7 bases, with 14 bases sitting between them. CDR3 coding DNA: TGTGCCTGGAGTAAGGGAGATGAGGGTGGCTACACCTTC. It yields the protein CAWSKGDEGGYTF.

This chain joins TRBV5-6 and TRBJ1-4; 7 nucleotides line up with TRBD1. V shed 4 bases and J 4 bases; nucleotides not matched to a gene: 4. Germline CDR1 is SGHDT and CDR2 is YYEEEE. This CDR3 has 14 residues. CDR3 sequence reads: CASSATGNNEKLFF. The DNA for the CDR3 is TGTGCCAGCAGCGCGACAGGGAATAATGAAAAACTGTTTTTT.

The V call is TRBV28, the J call TRBJ1-2; D is uncertain. CDR3 length: 12 residues. Germline CDR1 is MDHEN and CDR2 is SYDVKM. V was cut by 3 bases and J by 8 bases, with 10 bases left in between. CDR3 nucleotides: TGTGCCAGCAGTTTTCCGGGTCACGGCTACACCTTC. It codes for CASSFPGHGYTF.